The sequence of this T cell receptor (beta chain) was determined in a study of blood T cells in healthy people across ages. Total RNA, at least 5 micrograms per sample, was extracted from PBMCs. This clonotype showed up just a few times. The junction does not match germline at one end; this may be a read error. There are 16 residues in the CDR3. Germline-derived CDR1 and CDR2 are MNHEY and SMNVEV (reference sequence). The use of a sample-barcoded 5' primer and a J-beta primer mix characterized a second PCR of about 7 to 12 cycles. The study obtained at least 2.5 million CDR3-containing paired-end reads from every sample. TCRdb independently ran MiXCR on the 5' RACE reads; one entry per CDR3 protein. The sample comprises roughly 1.5 million distinct CDR3 sequences, 35% to 45% of which are singletons, and about 3.8% rests with the top ten.

The chain has TRBV27 and TRBJ2-4; a weak D match, TRBD1 (6 bases). This clonotype was sampled from a woman aged 18-35 years in good health. Sequenced material: blood. CDR3 sequence: CASRTTQGTLPYEQYF. The CDR3 nucleotides are TGTGCCAGCAGGACAACCCAGGGGACCCTTCCCTACGAGCAGTACTTT.